A single sample gave rise to the 30 T cell receptor beta chains below, sequenced in a study of blood T cell repertoires in COVID-19. Data came from immunoSEQ multiplex PCR; TCRdb stores just in-frame clones and leaves some out. The sample holds 240,000 or so clones; over 80% are singletons and the top ten take approximately 1.8%. Sample: peripheral blood. The source of these receptors is a man aged 25 to 40 who had recovered from COVID-19.

The chain carries TRBV12-3 or TRBV12-4 and TRBJ2-5; 7 nucleotides agree with TRBD2. The CDR3 loop spans 13 amino acids. The ends lost 5 bases at V and 5 bases at J; junction bases unmatched: 5. The CDR3 loop reads CASSRDYLETQYF. CDR3 coding DNA: TGTGCCAGCAGTAGGGACTACCTGGAGACCCAGTACTTC.

The CDR3 loop reads CASSPQGGWTGELFF. In DNA, the CDR3 is TGCGCCAGCAGCCCCCAGGGGGGCTGGACCGGGGAGCTGTTTTTT. The chain couples TRBV4-1 to TRBJ2-2, with D possibly being TRBD1 (7 bases). Germline-derived CDR1 and CDR2 are MGHRA and YSYEKL. The CDR3 totals 15 residues. The V end lost 4 bases, the J end lost 5 bases, and 14 bases lay between the germline ends.

The rearrangement uses TRBV5-1 and TRBJ1-2, with 8 nucleotides matching TRBD1. The junction had 6 bases not matched to a gene; V was cut back by 4 bases and J by 7 bases. The V gene's germline CDR1 is SGHRS and CDR2 YFSETQ. The CDR3 length is 13 residues. In nucleotides, the CDR3 is TGCGCCAGCAGCGAACAGGGGGAGGGTGGCTACACCTTC. Protein: CASSEQGEGGYTF.

The chain recombines TRBV18 with TRBJ1-1; D is perhaps TRBD1 (6 bases). The V end was cut by 5 bases, the J end by 1 base, with 14 bases between. The CDR3 loop spans 15 amino acids. Germline V gene data show CDR1 as KGHSH and CDR2 as LQKENI. The CDR3 nucleotides read TGTGCCAGCTCAACGAGGACAGTGAAGAACACTGAAGCTTTCTTT. It encodes CASSTRTVKNTEAFF.

The chain combines TRBV18 with TRBJ1-4; D gene unclear. Germline V gene lookup returns CDR1 KGHSH and CDR2 LQKENI. V was cut by 3 bases and J by 8 bases, with 10 bases left in between. The length of the CDR3 is 13 residues. In nucleotides, the CDR3 is TGTGCCAGCTCACCCATGACTGACGAAAAACTGTTTTTT. Protein sequence: CASSPMTDEKLFF.

The CDR3 protein is CASNLPDRHGYTF. The CDR3 DNA follows: TGTGCCAGCAACCTCCCGGACAGACATGGCTACACCTTC. The gene calls are TRBV6-5 and TRBJ1-2; the D gene is possibly TRBD1 (6 bases). Per germline, CDR1 MNHEY and CDR2 SVGAGI. The CDR3 sequence is 13 residues long. V lost 7 bases and J lost 6, with 15 bases in between.

J is TRBJ1-1 and V is TRBV2; 8 bases line up with TRBD1. Germline V gene sequence: CDR1 SNHLY, CDR2 FYNNEI. The trim removed 1 base at V and 7 bases at J, leaving 8 bases unmatched. CDR3 size: 15 residues. Here the CDR3 DNA reads TGTGCCAGCAGTGAAGGGCAGGGGGCCGTTTATGAAGCTTTCTTT. This gives the protein CASSEGQGAVYEAFF.

The gene calls are TRBV23-1 and TRBJ2-6; D gene ambiguous. TRBV23-1 is flagged as an ORF with uncertain function. The CDR3 extends over 16 amino acids. V gave up 8 bases and J gave up 0 bases, with 14 bases separating them. The CDR3 DNA sequence: TGCGCCAGCTCTCTAATCCCCAACTCTGGGGCCAACGTCCTGACTTTC. As protein: CASSLIPNSGANVLTF.

The V and J genes are TRBV6-6 and TRBJ1-6; the D gene is possibly TRBD1 (5 bases). Trimming took 7 bases from V and 9 from J, leaving 13 bases between them. CDR1 and CDR2 (germline): MNHNY, SVGAGI (reference sequence). This CDR3 contains 13 residues. CDR3 sequence reads: CASNQGFASPLHF. Here the CDR3 DNA reads TGTGCCAGCAACCAGGGATTTGCTTCACCCCTCCACTTT.

To note about this clone: Different DNA sequences within this sample yield the same CDR3. The chain is built from TRBV6-5 and TRBJ2-7; 9 positions agree with TRBD1. From germline, CDR1 is MNHEY and CDR2 SVGAGI. The ends lost 8 bases at V and 0 bases at J; junction bases unmatched: 2. The CDR3 runs to 13 residues. The CDR3 reads CASGQGPSYEQYF. CDR3 nucleotides: TGTGCCAGCGGACAGGGGCCCTCCTACGAGCAGTACTTC.

The CDR3 DNA reads as TGTGCCAGCAGTCCGGGGGGAGCGGGCCCCTCCTACAATGAGCAGTTCTTC. This encodes CASSPGGAGPSYNEQFF. The chain employs TRBV6-6 and TRBJ2-1, with 7 bases identical to TRBD2. The CDR3 spans 17 residues. J was trimmed by 0 bases and V by 5 bases; bases with no gene match: 10. CDR1 is MNHNY and CDR2 is SVGAGI in the germline V gene (reference sequence).

This clone has only a few counts. The chain recombines TRBV7-9 with TRBJ2-1; a possible D gene is TRBD1 (5 bases). The V and J ends lost 11 bases and 8 bases respectively, with 10 bases between them. Germline assignment: CDR1 SEHNR and CDR2 FQNEAQ (reference sequence). This CDR3 region has 10 residues. CDR3 amino acids: CAGDSYEQFF. CDR3 nucleotides: TGTGCCGGTGACAGCTATGAGCAGTTCTTC.

The rearrangement uses TRBV5-6 and TRBJ1-2, with TRBD1 identical over 8 bases. This CDR3 has 14 residues. Germline loops: CDR1 SGHDT, CDR2 YYEEEE. Trimming removed 3 bases from V and 6 bases from J; junction bases left unmatched: 7. DNA of the CDR3: TGTGCCAGCAGCTCCCAGGGGGCTGGTGATGGCTACACCTTC. As protein: CASSSQGAGDGYTF.

V is TRBV6-1 and J is TRBJ2-4; D is possibly TRBD2 (5 bases). Germline V gene sequence: CDR1 MNHNS, CDR2 SASEGT. The V end was cut by 3 bases, the J end by 3 bases, with 15 bases between. This CDR3 is built from 16 residues. DNA of the CDR3: TGTGCCAGCAGTGACGACTACCCCGGGAACAAAAACATTCAGTACTTC. The encoded protein is CASSDDYPGNKNIQYF.

The chain uses TRBV9 and TRBJ2-3, with 10 positions matching TRBD2. Germline CDR1 and CDR2: SGDLS and YYNGEE. The V segment lost 3 bases and the J segment 1 base; nucleotides outside the gene matches: 5. The length of the CDR3 is 16 residues. The CDR3 spells CASSALLAGGTDTQYF. In DNA form, the CDR3 reads TGTGCCAGCAGCGCACTCCTAGCGGGGGGCACAGATACGCAGTATTTT.

This chain connects TRBV19 to TRBJ1-2, with unresolved D. Germline assignment: CDR1 LNHDA and CDR2 SQIVND (reference sequence). V lost 3 bases, J lost 4 bases, and 12 bases lay in between. This CDR3 region has 14 residues. The CDR3 protein is CASSIRGSGYGYTF. CDR3 in DNA: TGTGCCAGTAGTATCCGGGGTAGCGGCTATGGCTACACCTTC.

The chain is built from TRBV4-1 and TRBJ1-5; no definite D call. This CDR3 is 13 amino acids long. The V gene's germline CDR1 is MGHRA and CDR2 YSYEKL. Trimming removed 5 bases at V and 3 bases at J, with 8 bases between. CDR3 sequence reads: CASSSRYNQPQHF. The CDR3 nucleotides read TGCGCCAGCAGCTCCCGGTACAATCAGCCCCAGCATTTT.

This clone was seen just once. This chain connects TRBV7-9 to TRBJ2-3; D possibly corresponds to TRBD2 (6 bases). Germline assignment: CDR1 SEHNR and CDR2 FQNEAQ (reference sequence). CDR3 length equals 13 residues. Trimming took off 0 bases at V and 5 bases at J, with 6 bases between the two ends. DNA of the CDR3: TGTGCCAGCAGCTTAGCGGGAGGAGATACGCAGTATTTT. Protein sequence: CASSLAGGDTQYF.

The chain recombines TRBV2 with TRBJ1-6; 9 bases are shared with TRBD1. This CDR3 contains 14 residues. V shed 7 bases, J shed 9 bases, and the junction held 7 bases outside the gene matches. Germline V gene lookup returns CDR1 SNHLY and CDR2 FYNNEI. CDR3: CASIGGGQGSPLHF. The CDR3 region has the DNA TGTGCCAGCATCGGGGGGGGACAGGGTTCACCCCTCCACTTT.

Only a few counts were recorded for this clone. The rearrangement uses TRBV2 and TRBJ1-5, with D unclear. The CDR3 has 15 residues. V lost 1 base and J 10 bases, leaving 17 bases between the germline ends. Germline CDR1 SNHLY, CDR2 FYNNEI. This chain's CDR3 is CASSEGGGAARPQHF. The CDR3 nucleotides read TGTGCCAGCAGTGAAGGGGGAGGTGCTGCTCGCCCCCAGCATTTT. The full variable domain, completed using reference TRBV2 and TRBJ1-5, is EPEVTQTPSHQVTQMGQEVILRCVPISNHLYFYWYRQILGQKVEFLVSFYNNEISEKSEIFDDQFSVERPDGSNFTLKIRSTKLEDSAMYFCASSEGGGAARPQHFGDGTRLSIL.

J is TRBJ2-4 and V is TRBV20-1; a possible D gene is TRBD1 (6 bases). The CDR3 runs to 11 residues. Germline-derived CDR1 and CDR2 are DFQATT and SNEGSKA (reference sequence). V shed 0 bases and J shed 13 bases, with 10 bases lying between them. CDR3 in amino acids: CSARDSDRQYF. CDR3 sequence (DNA): TGCAGTGCTAGAGATTCGGACAGACAGTACTTC.

The rearrangement links TRBV24-1 to TRBJ2-3; D perhaps matches TRBD1 (5 bases). The V gene's germline CDR1 is KGHDR and CDR2 SFDVKD. This CDR3 spans 15 amino acids. V was clipped by 8 bases and J by 2 bases, with 16 bases between them. The chain's CDR3 is CATNNDSSPTDTQYF. The CDR3 nucleotides are TGTGCCACCAACAACGACAGTTCCCCCACAGATACGCAGTATTTT.

This rearrangement joins TRBV11-2 to TRBJ2-2, with 14 nucleotides matching TRBD2. Germline V gene lookup returns CDR1 SGHAT and CDR2 FQNNGV. V was clipped by 3 bases and J by 6 bases; unmatched bases: 0. The CDR3 spans 15 residues. This CDR3 reads CASSLGLAGAGELFF. The CDR3 bases are TGTGCCAGCAGCTTGGGACTAGCGGGGGCCGGGGAGCTGTTTTTT.

J is TRBJ2-1 and V is TRBV6-5; D not resolved. V lost 11 bases, J lost 11 bases, and 19 bases lay in between. Looked up from germline, CDR1 is MNHEY and CDR2 is SVGAGI. The CDR3 is 12 residues long. The CDR3 reads CASRNQQRKQFF. As DNA, the CDR3 is TGTGCCTCCCGGAACCAACAGAGAAAGCAGTTCTTC.

J is TRBJ2-1 and V is TRBV5-1; 7 bases match TRBD2. CDR1 is SGHRS and CDR2 is YFSETQ in the germline V gene. The CDR3 contains 16 residues. V lost 3 bases to trimming and J lost 9 bases; unmatched junction nucleotides: 15. The CDR3 coding sequence is TGCGCCAGCAGCTCCCAGGCGAACGCGGGGGAGGGTGAGCAGTTCTTC. It specifies CASSSQANAGEGEQFF.

The chain joins TRBV27 to TRBJ2-7; the D gene is possibly TRBD1 (5 bases). Germline-derived CDR1 and CDR2 are MNHEY and SMNVEV (reference sequence). The V end lost 6 bases, the J end lost 2 bases, and 14 bases lay between the germline ends. CDR3 length: 14 amino acids. CDR3 amino acids: CASRGDSITYEQYF. The CDR3 bases are TGTGCCAGCAGAGGAGACAGTATTACCTACGAGCAGTACTTC.

The rearrangement uses TRBV18 and TRBJ2-5; unclear D gene. V was cut by 3 bases and J by 2 bases, with 7 bases left in between. CDR1 is KGHSH, CDR2 LQKENI, per germline. This CDR3 comprises 13 residues. The CDR3 DNA sequence: TGTGCCAGCTCACCGGCCCAACAAGAGACCCAGTACTTC. This translates into CASSPAQQETQYF.

This sequence joins TRBV6-5 and TRBJ2-2, with 12 nucleotides matching TRBD2. CDR1 is MNHEY and CDR2 is SVGAGI in the germline V gene. This CDR3 comprises 15 residues. V trimming: 5 bases; J trimming: 4 bases; junction bases outside the gene matches: 2. The CDR3 region is CASSPSGGATGELFF. The DNA of the CDR3 is TGTGCCAGCAGTCCTAGCGGGGGGGCCACCGGGGAGCTGTTTTTT.

The chain uses TRBV5-8 and TRBJ2-1, with D hard to call. The CDR3 has 15 residues. The V end was cut by 0 bases, the J end by 8 bases, with 15 bases between. Germline V CDR1 and CDR2: SGHTS, YDEGEE. CDR3 residues: CASSLATGGADEQFF. The CDR3, as DNA: TGTGCCAGCAGCTTGGCCACGGGTGGTGCCGATGAGCAGTTCTTC. Based on the CDR3 plus reference TRBV5-8 and TRBJ2-1, the full variable domain is EAGVTQSPTHLIKTRGQQATLRCSPISGHTSVYWYQQALGLGLQFLLWYDEGEERNRGNFPPRFSGRQFPNYSSELNVNALELEDSALYLCASSLATGGADEQFFGPGTRLTVL.

V usage is TRBV3-1 (or the pseudogene TRBV3-2) and J usage is TRBJ2-1; 8 bases agree with TRBD2. The germline gives CDR1 LGHDT, CDR2 YNNKEL (reference sequence). V lost 4 bases to trimming and J lost 10 bases; unmatched junction nucleotides: 15. The CDR3 consists of 16 residues. The CDR3 coding sequence is TGTGCCAGCAGCCCCGCTCGGGGGGGGGCCCAAAAAGAGCAGTTCTTC. It specifies CASSPARGGAQKEQFF.